The 13 T cell receptor beta chains below come from one sample, sequenced in a study of T cell responses to AZD1222 COVID-19 vaccine. The method was immunoSEQ multiplex PCR; TCRdb's version includes in-frame clones alone and lacks a portion of them. The data show 130,000 to 150,000 clones, about 91% seen once. The source material was peripheral blood, sampled on day 0 of AZD1222 vaccination. All receptors come from an adult in good health.

The chain is built from TRBV11-1 and TRBJ2-3, with D unclear. From germline, CDR1 is SGHAT and CDR2 FQDESV (reference sequence). The V and J ends lost 1 base and 11 bases respectively, with 13 bases between them. The CDR3 contains 13 residues. The CDR3 bases are TGTGCCAGCAGCTTAGGGGTGCGGTCGGGGCAGTATTTT. Protein: CASSLGVRSGQYF.

V usage is TRBV6-4 and J usage is TRBJ2-3, with TRBD2 matching 10 bases. Germline V gene sequence: CDR1 MRHNA, CDR2 SNTAGT. V shed 6 bases and J 0 bases; nucleotides not matched to a gene: 3. The CDR3 consists of 15 residues. In DNA form, the CDR3 reads TGTGCCAGCAGCCTTAGCGGGAGGAGCACAGATACGCAGTATTTT. It translates to CASSLSGRSTDTQYF.

This chain connects TRBV24-1 to TRBJ2-5; 9 bases are shared with TRBD1. The CDR3 loop spans 15 amino acids. Germline assignment: CDR1 KGHDR and CDR2 SFDVKD. Losses at the gene ends were 0 bases for V and 5 bases for J; bases not matched to a gene: 3. CDR3 DNA: TGTGCCACCAGTGATTTGGGGACAGGGAGCGAGACCCAGTACTTC. Translated: CATSDLGTGSETQYF.

The V and J genes are TRBV10-1 and TRBJ1-2; no reliable D call. V was trimmed by 4 bases and J by 3 bases, leaving 12 bases between them. Germline-derived CDR1 and CDR2 are WNHNN and SYGVQD (reference sequence). CDR3 length: 14 amino acids. Here the CDR3 DNA reads TGCGCCAGCAGTGGACCGGGGAGATACTATGGCTACACCTTC. It yields the protein CASSGPGRYYGYTF.

About this clone: Given a much more abundant clone one base away, this may be a read error. The chain is built from TRBV23-1 and TRBJ2-3; 12 nucleotides line up with TRBD2. TRBV23-1 is an ORF, and what it does is uncertain. This CDR3 comprises 17 residues. CDR3 amino acids: CANSLTRTSGDPDTQYF. The CDR3, as DNA: TGCGCCAACAGTCTCACGAGGACTAGCGGGGATCCAGATACGCAGTATTTT.

V gene TRBV20-1 combines with J gene TRBJ1-2; D is unresolved. The V gene's germline CDR1 is DFQATT and CDR2 SNEGSKA (reference sequence). The length of the CDR3 is 15 residues. The V end lost 3 bases, the J end lost 4 bases, and 18 bases lay between the germline ends. The CDR3 region is CSASLPASKGYGYTF. CDR3 coding DNA: TGCAGTGCTAGTTTACCCGCTTCCAAGGGCTATGGCTACACCTTC.

This clone was detected once. The chain carries TRBV4-1 and TRBJ2-5, with 7 positions matching TRBD2. The CDR3 has 17 amino acids. Germline CDR1 is MGHRA and CDR2 is YSYEKL. V lost 1 base and J lost 5; bases outside the gene matches: 13. The DNA of the CDR3 is TGCGCCAGCAGCCAAGCCCCCGGCGGGGCGGGGGTTGAGACCCAGTACTTC. As protein: CASSQAPGGAGVETQYF.

The rearrangement joins TRBV7-9 to TRBJ2-2, with 9 bases matching TRBD1. V lost 7 bases to trimming and J lost 5 bases; unmatched junction nucleotides: 8. The germline V gene has CDR1 SEHNR and CDR2 FQNEAQ (reference sequence). The CDR3 has 15 residues. The DNA for the CDR3 is TGTGCCAGCAAGAGGACAGGGGTAGGGACCGGGGAGCTGTTTTTT. Amino acid sequence: CASKRTGVGTGELFF.

The chain joins TRBV6-5 to TRBJ1-1, with D maybe TRBD1 (5 bases). CDR3 length: 15 residues. The ends were cut back, 5 bases at V and 6 bases at J, with 19 bases in the middle. CDR1 MNHEY and CDR2 SVGAGI come from the germline V gene. CDR3 sequence reads: CASSSWTRGRPEAFF. The CDR3 DNA reads as TGTGCCAGCAGTAGCTGGACACGGGGGAGACCTGAAGCTTTCTTT.

This sequence joins TRBV12-3 or TRBV12-4 and TRBJ1-5; D ambiguous. This CDR3 contains 12 residues. The ends were cut back, 4 bases at V and 4 bases at J, with 5 bases in the middle. The CDR3 DNA follows: TGTGCCAGCAGTTCCGCGAATCAGCCCCAGCATTTT. Translation gives CASSSANQPQHF.

This rearrangement joins TRBV9 to TRBJ1-1; TRBD1 matches at 9 bases. Germline V gene data show CDR1 as SGDLS and CDR2 as YYNGEE. Losses at the gene ends were 4 bases for V and 3 bases for J; bases not matched to a gene: 7. There are 15 residues in the CDR3. The CDR3 region is CASSLTGGWDTEAFF. CDR3 sequence (DNA): TGTGCCAGCAGCCTCACAGGGGGCTGGGACACTGAAGCTTTCTTT.

This clone was seen only once. This chain connects TRBV11-2 to TRBJ2-3, with D possibly being TRBD1 (6 bases). Trimming shortened V by 8 bases and J by 1 base, and 19 bases separated the two germline ends. CDR3 length: 16 residues. The germline gives CDR1 SGHAT, CDR2 FQNNGV. In DNA, the CDR3 is TGTGCCAGCTCCCCGGGACACACTTCTCGCACAGATACGCAGTATTTT. This gives the protein CASSPGHTSRTDTQYF.

The chain combines TRBV9 with TRBJ2-7, with 10 nucleotides matching TRBD1. The CDR3 contains 16 residues. Looked up from germline, CDR1 is SGDLS and CDR2 is YYNGEE. V was clipped by 2 bases and J by 2 bases; unmatched bases: 7. As DNA, the CDR3 is TGTGCCAGCAGCGTGGTGGACAGGGGGAAAGCCTACGAGCAGTACTTC. This translates into CASSVVDRGKAYEQYF.